Shown below are 13 T cell receptor beta chains from a single sample sequenced in a study of T cells in Graves' hyperthyroidism and ophthalmopathy. Amplification of TCR beta CDR3 regions used RNA as the template. First-round RT-PCR with HTBI primers amplified the TCR CDR3 region. TCRdb independently ran MiXCR on the multiplex PCR reads; one entry per CDR3 protein. The sample has 80,000 to 100,000 distinct CDR3 sequences, 35% to 50% seen once. Sequencing input: peripheral blood or thyroid tissue (not recorded which). The source is a woman aged 25 to 39 with Graves' hyperthyroidism.

This clonotype was counted once. The chain recombines TRBV29-1 with TRBJ2-5; D not certain. V was shortened by 5 bases and J by 2 bases, with 6 bases between the two germline ends. The length of the CDR3 is 11 residues. The germline V gene encodes CDR1 SQVTM and CDR2 ANQGSEA. The CDR3 DNA sequence: TGCAGCGTTTGGCAACAAGAGACCCAGTACTTC. Its protein is CSVWQQETQYF.

Remarks on this clonotype: The junction does not match germline at one end; this may be a read error. The rearrangement joins TRBV5-5 to TRBJ2-2, with D maybe TRBD2 (6 bases). The CDR3 contains 12 residues. Per the germline V gene, CDR1 is SGHKS and CDR2 is YYEKEE (reference sequence). The CDR3 sequence is CASSLSGGEPFF. As DNA, the CDR3 is TGCGCCAGCAGCTTGTCGGGCGGGGAGCCGTTCTTT.

Remarks on this clonotype: One junction end disagrees with the germline gene, perhaps due to a read error. This chain uses TRBV29-1 with TRBJ2-2; D perhaps matches TRBD2 (5 bases). Per the germline V gene, CDR1 is SQVTM and CDR2 is ANQGSEA. This CDR3 has 18 residues. The CDR3, as DNA: TGCAGCGCCATACTAATATACGGGATGCCGTCGAGCACCGGGGAGTTGTTTTTT. Protein sequence: CSAILIYGMPSSTGELFF.

This clonotype appeared a single time. The chain links TRBV11-1 to TRBJ1-2, with 9 bases aligning to TRBD1. The ends lost 4 bases at V and 7 bases at J; junction bases unmatched: 13. Germline CDR1 and CDR2: SGHAT and FQDESV (reference sequence). The CDR3 runs 16 residues. The CDR3 loop reads CASSSRTGAGESGYTF. DNA for the CDR3: TGTGCCAGCAGCTCCAGGACAGGGGCGGGTGAGAGTGGCTACACCTTC.

The sample holds many counts of this clonotype. V gene TRBV6-6 combines with J gene TRBJ1-1; possibly TRBD1 for D (5 bases). V was pared by 3 bases and J by 5 bases, with 16 bases between. The V gene's germline CDR1 is MNHNY and CDR2 SVGAGI (reference sequence). This CDR3 spans 15 amino acids. The CDR3 spells CASSYGRGGTTEAFF. Written as DNA, the CDR3 is TGTGCCAGCAGTTATGGGAGGGGAGGGACGACTGAAGCTTTCTTT.

Only one count was recorded for this clonotype. This chain connects TRBV5-1 to TRBJ1-5; D ambiguous. There are 14 residues in the CDR3. Trimming pared 5 bases from V and 0 bases from J, leaving 9 bases between. The germline V gene encodes CDR1 SGHRS and CDR2 YFSETQ. This CDR3 is CASSKTVSNQPQHF. The CDR3 coding sequence is TGCGCCAGCAGTAAGACCGTTAGCAATCAGCCCCAGCATTTT.

This clonotype was recorded once. A read error may be the cause here, since a much bigger clone is one base away. The gene calls are TRBV5-1 and TRBJ2-3; no reliable D call. The CDR3 loop spans 17 amino acids. Trimming pared 3 bases from V and 0 bases from J, leaving 17 bases between. CDR1 and CDR2 (germline): SGHRS, YFSETQ. This CDR3 reads CASSSPLMTTSTDTQYF. CDR3 coding DNA: TGCGCCAGCAGCTCCCCCTTGATGACAACTAGCACAGATACGCAGTATTTT.

This clonotype was picked up many times. The chain recombines TRBV14 with TRBJ1-3; no firm D call. Between the trimmed V and J ends, which lost 1 base and 1 base, there was a span of 8 bases. CDR1 is SGHDN and CDR2 is FVKESK in the germline V gene. This CDR3 spans 15 amino acids. The CDR3 sequence: CASSQVWGSGNTIYF. CDR3 DNA sequence: TGTGCCAGCAGCCAAGTCTGGGGATCTGGAAACACCATATATTTT.

The J gene is TRBJ2-2, the V gene TRBV7-2; possibly TRBD2 for D (6 bases). The germline V and J ends were trimmed by 3 bases and 1 base, with 6 bases remaining between them. The CDR3 extends over 14 amino acids. Germline assignment: CDR1 SGHTA and CDR2 FQGNSA. CDR3 nucleotides: TGTGCCAGCAGCTTCGGGAGGAACACCGGGGAGCTGTTTTTT. Protein sequence: CASSFGRNTGELFF.

For this clonotype: A junction end diverges from the germline sequence, so it may reflect a read error. This sequence joins TRBV5-1 and TRBJ2-2, with unresolved D. This CDR3 is 14 amino acids long. Germline CDR1 is SGHRS and CDR2 is YFSETQ. The CDR3: CACSLLRSTGELFF. The CDR3 DNA follows: TGCGCCTGCAGCTTGCTACGGAGCACCGGGGAGCTGTTTTTT.

This clonotype has ten or more counts. J is TRBJ1-1 and V is TRBV28; D call uncertain. V dropped 3 bases and J dropped 3 bases, with 2 bases sitting between them. Per germline, CDR1 MDHEN and CDR2 SYDVKM. This CDR3 is 11 amino acids long. The CDR3 spells CASSLDTEAFF. CDR3 sequence (DNA): TGTGCCAGCAGTTTGGACACTGAAGCTTTCTTT.

J is TRBJ2-7 and V is TRBV20-1, with 9 bases matching TRBD2. The CDR3 extends over 14 amino acids. Looked up from germline, CDR1 is DFQATT and CDR2 is SNEGSKA (reference sequence). V shed 6 bases, J shed 3 bases, and the junction held 9 bases outside the gene matches. The CDR3 protein is CSAPTAGGDYEQYF. Written as DNA, the CDR3 is TGCAGTGCCCCAACAGCGGGAGGTGACTACGAGCAGTACTTC.

This clonotype was detected ten times or more. The V gene is TRBV10-2, the J gene TRBJ1-6, with D uncertain. Germline assignment: CDR1 WSHSY and CDR2 SAAADI. V lost 0 bases, J lost 10 bases, and 7 bases lay in between. This CDR3 contains 13 residues. CDR3 coding DNA: TGCGCCAGCAGTGAGTCGTGGAAATCACCCCTCCACTTT. Amino acids: CASSESWKSPLHF.